The clone carrying this T cell receptor (beta chain) was detected a few times. Its matching antigen is unknown. Clones were read by immunoSEQ multiplex PCR, and TCRdb kept only the in-frame ones, dropping some. The sample holds 15,000 to 20,000 clones, over 70% seen once. This entry comes from a study of pediatric ulcerative colitis. The germline V gene encodes CDR1 MNHEY and CDR2 SVGAGI. This CDR3 region has 15 residues. Trimming at V came to 6 bases and at J to 2 bases, leaving 7 bases not matched to a gene. Rectal tissue came from one to two pinch biopsies taken at colonoscopy. Controls had colonoscopy for suspected IBD, with normal endoscopy and no IBD the following year. Study-wide results and caveats: Blood-rectal clonal overlap within each person was significantly higher in ulcerative colitis patients than controls.

The sequence derives from a boy younger than 18 who was a control in a study of pediatric ulcerative colitis. V gene TRBV6-5 combines with J gene TRBJ1-5; 7 bases match TRBD1. Sequenced material: gut tissue. The CDR3 DNA follows: TGTGCCAGCAGCCCAACAGGGGAGGGCAATCAGCCCCAGCATTTT. It encodes CASSPTGEGNQPQHF.